This T cell receptor beta chain emerged from a study of metastatic and nonmetastatic thyroid tumors. For the study at large: A comparison of repertoires was made across blood and tumor or nodule tissue from malignant and benign thyroid patients.

This clone is labeled as medium-sized. Patients underwent thyroid surgery, and none had received any treatment before it. Authors' processing steps: Using the CDR3 differences seen across clinicopathological groups, the authors built a distant-metastasis classifier for papillary thyroid cancer, which was meant to discriminate distant-metastatic patients. MiXCR was used by TCRdb to re-call the PCR reads. The V and J calls reflect TCRdb's pipeline rather than the authors' work. The table records 20,000 or so clones, over 20% of them present only once. This CDR3 region has 15 residues. Germline CDR1 and CDR2: SNHLY and FYNNEI. V was clipped by 7 bases and J by 3 bases; unmatched bases: 9.

Material: tumor tissue. The chain employs TRBV2 and TRBJ1-5, with 7 positions matching TRBD1. This clonotype originated in a male donor with papillary thyroid cancer or a benign thyroid nodule (not recorded which). Some clones in this sample may be carry-over from other donors' samples. The CDR3 here is CASKLNRGNNQPQHF. DNA for the CDR3: TGTGCCAGCAAGCTAAACAGGGGTAACAATCAGCCCCAGCATTTT.